This entry describes one T cell receptor (beta chain). Its antigen is unknown. This entry comes from a study of shared clonotypes between healthy human individuals. Naive CD8 cells, CD45RO-negative and positively selected for CCR7, excluded terminally differentiated effector memory CD45RA+ cells. Findings of the study overall: An expected dependence of interdonor clonotype sharing on sequencing depth was noted. Represented diversity (both genetic and exposure-history) was limited by the small number of donors.

Clones were sequenced by immunoSEQ multiplex PCR, and TCRdb holds only the in-frame ones, with some missing. This sample has around 600,000 clones, with 90% to 95% found just once. From germline, CDR1 is LNHDA and CDR2 SQIVND (reference sequence). Trimming removed 3 bases from V and 0 bases from J, with 12 bases in between. CDR3 length equals 15 residues. J is TRBJ2-7 and V is TRBV19; D not resolved. This sequence was found in a woman aged 25 to 39 in good health. Sequenced: naive CD8+ T cells sorted from blood. The CDR3 sequence: CASSIWVGSSYEQYF. CDR3 DNA: TGTGCCAGTAGTATTTGGGTGGGCAGCTCCTACGAGCAGTACTTC.